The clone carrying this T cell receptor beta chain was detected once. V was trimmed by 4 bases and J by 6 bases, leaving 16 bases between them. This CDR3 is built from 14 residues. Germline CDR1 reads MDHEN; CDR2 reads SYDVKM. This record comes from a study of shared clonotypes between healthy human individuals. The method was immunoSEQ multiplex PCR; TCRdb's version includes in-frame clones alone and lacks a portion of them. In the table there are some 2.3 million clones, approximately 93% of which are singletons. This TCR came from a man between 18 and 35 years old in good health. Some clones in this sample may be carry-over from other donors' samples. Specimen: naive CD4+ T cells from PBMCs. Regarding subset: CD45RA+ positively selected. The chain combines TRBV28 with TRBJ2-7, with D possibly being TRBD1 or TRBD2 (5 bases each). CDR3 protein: CASSYPGPPREQYF. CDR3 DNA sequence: TGTGCCAGCAGTTACCCGGGACCCCCTCGCGAGCAGTACTTC.